The 11 T cell receptor beta chains below were found in one sample sequenced in a study of radiotherapy plus CTLA-4 blockade in lung cancer (dated by TCRdb to the late 2010s). Libraries were constructed by the immunoSEQ multiplex PCR assay. In TCRdb, the immuneACCESS table is reduced to in-frame sequences with V and J assigned. These tables do not hold every clone; where another copy was compared, an unresolved V gene accounts for under half, and the others remain unexplained. The sample table shows 50,000 to 65,000 clones, and more than 60% are seen once. The ten biggest clones cover roughly 15% of the sample. Sequencing was performed on peripheral blood, taken from a patient treated with radiotherapy plus ipilimumab. The receptors here all came from a human donor with non-small cell lung cancer who had a complete response to radiotherapy plus ipilimumab.

This clone was observed a handful of times. The chain has TRBV7-2 and TRBJ1-5, with 7 bases matching TRBD1. V lost 6 bases and J lost 4; bases outside the gene matches: 3. The CDR3 is 13 residues long. Germline V lookup: CDR1 SGHTA, CDR2 FQGNSA. The CDR3 here is CASSPGQNQPQHF. As DNA, the CDR3 is TGTGCCAGCAGTCCGGGACAGAATCAGCCCCAGCATTTT.

The chain carries TRBV9 and TRBJ1-5; possible D gene TRBD1, 5 bases. Germline CDR1 is SGDLS and CDR2 is YYNGEE. This CDR3 region has 13 residues. V gave up 0 bases and J gave up 5 bases, with 6 bases separating them. The CDR3 nucleotides are TGTGCCAGCAGCGTAGAAGGGGATCAGCCCCAGCATTTT. Protein sequence: CASSVEGDQPQHF.

CDR3 loop: CASSQEDRRNQPQHF. In nucleotides, the CDR3 is TGCGCCAGCAGCCAAGAAGACAGACGCAATCAGCCCCAGCATTTT. V and J are TRBV4-1 and TRBJ1-5; a weak D match, TRBD1 (5 bases). Germline V gene lookup returns CDR1 MGHRA and CDR2 YSYEKL. The length of the CDR3 is 15 residues. The V end was cut by 0 bases, the J end by 2 bases, with 8 bases between.

The V call is TRBV7-2, the J call TRBJ1-1, with D possibly matching TRBD1 (5 bases). The CDR3 totals 14 residues. From germline, CDR1 is SGHTA and CDR2 FQGNSA. The CDR3 here is CATLTRGVDTEAFF. For the CDR3, the DNA is TGTGCAACCTTAACAAGGGGCGTAGACACTGAAGCTTTCTTT.

This clone was seen only a few times. V usage is TRBV5-1 and J usage is TRBJ1-2, with a possible D match to TRBD1 (5 bases). The CDR3 sequence is 16 residues long. V dropped 4 bases and J dropped 4 bases, with 20 bases sitting between them. Germline CDR1 is SGHRS and CDR2 is YFSETQ. The CDR3 loop is CASSPNTGTNSYGYTF. CDR3 DNA sequence: TGCGCCAGCAGCCCCAATACAGGTACGAACAGCTATGGCTACACCTTC.

The J gene is TRBJ2-1, the V gene TRBV11-2; 9 positions match TRBD2. The CDR3 has 14 amino acids. The V and J ends lost 4 bases and 8 bases, in that order; junction bases with no gene match: 6. Germline assignment: CDR1 SGHAT and CDR2 FQNNGV. The DNA for the CDR3 is TGTGCCAGCAGCTCCGGGATAGCGGGAGATGAGCAGTTCTTC. Its translation is CASSSGIAGDEQFF.

The chain employs TRBV28 and TRBJ1-1; TRBD1 might be the D (6 bases). Germline V gene sequence: CDR1 MDHEN, CDR2 SYDVKM. This CDR3 spans 15 amino acids. The V end lost 8 bases, the J end lost 2 bases, and 18 bases lay between the germline ends. The CDR3 reads CASRYYGTTNTEAFF. In DNA, the CDR3 is TGTGCCAGCCGATATTACGGGACAACAAACACTGAAGCTTTCTTT.

A few counts support this clone. J is TRBJ1-1 and V is TRBV18; D remains unclear. The CDR3 contains 13 residues. Trimming took off 3 bases at V and 4 bases at J, with 9 bases between the two ends. CDR1 KGHSH and CDR2 LQKENI come from the germline V gene. DNA of the CDR3: TGTGCCAGCTCACCGTTCGAGAGCACTGAAGCTTTCTTT. Protein sequence: CASSPFESTEAFF.

For this clone: Other DNA sequences in this specimen translate into the identical CDR3. The V call is TRBV30, the J call TRBJ2-5; 8 bases are shared with TRBD1. Per germline, CDR1 GTSNPN and CDR2 SVGIG (reference sequence). The CDR3 length is 14 residues. Trimming removed 3 bases from V and 3 bases from J; junction bases left unmatched: 6. CDR3 region: CAWRETGAKETQYF. CDR3 nucleotide sequence: TGTGCCTGGAGGGAGACAGGGGCGAAAGAGACCCAGTACTTC.

The chain combines TRBV15 with TRBJ1-3, with 7 nucleotides matching TRBD1. The V and J ends lost 0 bases and 0 bases, in that order; junction bases with no gene match: 8. Germline assignment: CDR1 LNHNV and CDR2 YYDKDF (reference sequence). This CDR3 has 18 amino acids. The DNA for the CDR3 is TGTGCCACCAGCAGAGAGGGCAACAGGGGAACCTCTGGAAACACCATATATTTT. Translation: CATSREGNRGTSGNTIYF.

The chain uses TRBV5-6 and TRBJ2-7, with TRBD1 identical over 10 bases. After removal of 5 bases from V and 3 bases from J, the junction contained 5 bases not matched to a gene. The CDR3 loop spans 14 amino acids. The germline gives CDR1 SGHDT, CDR2 YYEEEE. The CDR3 nucleotides read TGTGCCAGCAGGGGGACAGGGGTTCTCTACGAGCAGTACTTC. This encodes CASRGTGVLYEQYF.